The 29 T cell receptor beta chains in this list originate from one sample, sequenced in a study of blood T cell repertoires in COVID-19. Here immunoSEQ multiplex PCR was the method, and the copy in TCRdb shows in-frame clones only, minus some. This sample carries approximately 240,000 clones, about 85% of them seen once, and the ten largest clones take roughly 6.3%. What was sequenced was PBMCs or T cells enriched from blood (not recorded which). Receptor source: a woman in her twenties or thirties with acute COVID-19.

The J gene is TRBJ2-5, the V gene TRBV12-5; 8 bases map to TRBD1. V gave up 1 base and J gave up 5 bases; unmatched junction bases: 9. There are 16 residues in the CDR3. Germline V gives CDR1 LGHNT, CDR2 FRNRAP. The CDR3 reads CASGLGSGTGAETQYF. CDR3 nucleotide sequence: TGTGCTAGTGGTTTGGGTTCCGGGACAGGAGCTGAGACCCAGTACTTC. Using reference TRBV12-5 and TRBJ2-5 for the parts outside the CDR3, the full variable domain is DARVTQTPRHKVTEMGQEVTMRCQPILGHNTVFWYRQTMMQGLELLAYFRNRAPLDDSGMPKDRFSAEMPDATLATLKIQPSEPRDSAVYFCASGLGSGTGAETQYFGPGTRLLVL.

The chain uses TRBV12-3 or TRBV12-4 and TRBJ1-1; 7 positions agree with TRBD1. This CDR3 has 12 residues. Trimming at V came to 5 bases and at J to 9 bases, leaving 6 bases not matched to a gene. CDR3 sequence (DNA): TGTGCCAGCAGTCCAAAGACAGGGAAAGCTTTCTTT. This translates into CASSPKTGKAFF.

The gene calls are TRBV29-1 and TRBJ2-5, with D possibly matching TRBD2 (6 bases). Trimming stripped 7 bases from V and 5 bases from J, with 17 bases between. The CDR3 contains 13 residues. Germline CDR1 reads SQVTM; CDR2 reads ANQGSEA. The CDR3 region is CSAFKGLKETQYF. The CDR3 region has the DNA TGCAGCGCGTTTAAGGGACTGAAGGAGACCCAGTACTTC.

This clone appeared many times. V gene TRBV25-1 combines with J gene TRBJ2-7, with 8 bases aligning to TRBD2. The CDR3 covers 12 residues. From germline, CDR1 is MGHDK and CDR2 SYGVNS. The V and J ends lost 7 bases and 2 bases, in that order; junction bases with no gene match: 1. CDR3 in amino acids: CASTAGAYEQYF. The DNA for the CDR3 is TGTGCCAGCACAGCGGGGGCCTACGAGCAGTACTTC.

This clone was found once. This chain connects TRBV6-2 or TRBV6-3 to TRBJ2-7, with 7 bases that match TRBD2. This CDR3 has 14 amino acids. J gave up 3 bases and V 5 bases, and 7 bases lay outside the gene matches. Germline V gene data show CDR1 as MNHEY and CDR2 as SVGEGT. The CDR3: CASSKGLQFYEQYF. The CDR3 nucleotides are TGTGCCAGCAGTAAGGGACTACAATTCTACGAGCAGTACTTC.

J is TRBJ1-6 and V is TRBV30, with D perhaps matching TRBD1 (5 bases). V lost 3 bases to trimming and J lost 6 bases, with 9 bases between them. The germline gives CDR1 GTSNPN, CDR2 SVGIG (reference sequence). CDR3 length: 13 amino acids. CDR3 bases: TGTGCCTGGAGGGGGCCGGGTAATTCACCCCTCCACTTT. It codes for CAWRGPGNSPLHF.

This chain connects TRBV5-8 to TRBJ2-1; 11 bases agree with TRBD2. V shed 5 bases, J shed 0 bases, and the junction held 4 bases outside the gene matches. Germline CDR1 reads SGHTS; CDR2 reads YDEGEE. The CDR3 runs to 16 residues. Here the CDR3 reads CASRSGTSGSYNEQFF. The CDR3 nucleotides read TGTGCCAGCAGGTCCGGGACTAGCGGCTCCTACAATGAGCAGTTCTTC.

The genes are TRBV2 and TRBJ2-3, with D uncertain. CDR1 and CDR2 (germline): SNHLY, FYNNEI. This CDR3 is built from 12 residues. Trimming removed 7 bases from V and 5 bases from J, with 10 bases in between. CDR3 sequence: CASIGSRDTQYF. In DNA form, the CDR3 reads TGTGCCAGCATCGGTTCCCGAGATACGCAGTATTTT.

This clone occurred a few times. The chain carries TRBV27 and TRBJ2-7, with D tentatively TRBD2 (5 bases). The CDR3 extends over 14 amino acids. Trimming removed 7 bases from V and 4 bases from J, with 17 bases in between. The V gene's germline CDR1 is MNHEY and CDR2 SMNVEV (reference sequence). The CDR3 nucleotides are TGTGCCAGCAACGCCCGCGGGCGAGGTTACGAGCAGTACTTC. Its translation is CASNARGRGYEQYF.

This chain uses TRBV7-9 with TRBJ2-7, with TRBD2 matching over 7 bases. V lost 3 bases and J lost 3; bases outside the gene matches: 2. The CDR3 is 13 residues long. CDR1 is SEHNR and CDR2 is FQNEAQ in the germline V gene (reference sequence). The CDR3 sequence is CASSFSSGYEQYF. CDR3 coding DNA: TGTGCCAGCAGCTTCTCTAGCGGCTACGAGCAGTACTTC.

The J gene is TRBJ1-2, the V gene TRBV28; D is undetermined. CDR3 length equals 12 residues. Germline CDR1 is MDHEN and CDR2 is SYDVKM. V lost 4 bases, J lost 8 bases, and 11 bases lay in between. In DNA form, the CDR3 reads TGTGCCAGCAGTTCCGCGATAGTCGGCTACACCTTC. Residues: CASSSAIVGYTF.

The chain employs TRBV19 and TRBJ2-7; a weak D match, TRBD2 (6 bases). Trimming shortened V by 1 base and J by 3 bases, and 13 bases separated the two germline ends. CDR3 length: 15 residues. Germline assignment: CDR1 LNHDA and CDR2 SQIVND (reference sequence). The CDR3 DNA is TGTGCCAGTAGTATAGGAAGGGGACTGGGCTACGAGCAGTACTTC. It codes for CASSIGRGLGYEQYF. The variable domain in full, with the rest retrieved from reference TRBV19 and TRBJ2-7, is DGGITQSPKYLFRKEGQNVTLSCEQNLNHDAMYWYRQDPGQGLRLIYYSQIVNDFQKGDIAEGYSVSREKKESFPLTVTSAQKNPTAFYLCASSIGRGLGYEQYFGPGTRLTVT.

This sequence joins TRBV4-3 and TRBJ2-3; TRBD2 aligns across 10 bases. The CDR3 is made up of 17 amino acids. After removal of 1 base from V and 8 bases from J, the junction contained 12 bases not matched to a gene. The germline gives CDR1 LGHNA, CDR2 YSLEER. CDR3 residues: CASSQALAGAAQATQYF. CDR3 DNA sequence: TGCGCCAGCAGCCAAGCCCTAGCGGGGGCCGCACAGGCTACGCAGTATTTT.

The chain recombines TRBV7-6 with TRBJ2-7; D may be TRBD1 (6 bases). V lost 5 bases, J lost 2 bases, and 16 bases lay in between. From germline, CDR1 is SGHVS and CDR2 FNYEAQ. The CDR3 has 15 residues. CDR3 in amino acids: CASSLGRGFPYEQYF. DNA of the CDR3: TGTGCCAGCAGCCTTGGTAGGGGGTTTCCCTACGAGCAGTACTTC. The variable domain in full, completed from reference TRBV7-6 and TRBJ2-7, reads GAGVSQSPRYKVTKRGQDVALRCDPISGHVSLYWYRQALGQGPEFLTYFNYEAQQDKSGLPNDRFSAERPEGSISTLTIQRTEQRDSAMYRCASSLGRGFPYEQYFGPGTRLTVT.

This clone was counted once. This same CDR3 is encoded by further DNA sequences in the sample. The chain combines TRBV15 with TRBJ1-6; D call uncertain. Germline lookup yields CDR1 LNHNV and CDR2 YYDKDF (reference sequence). This CDR3 region has 14 residues. V dropped 0 bases and J dropped 6 bases, with 6 bases sitting between them. The CDR3 bases are TGTGCCACCAGCAGAGATCTAGGTAATTCACCCCTCCACTTT. Translating it yields CATSRDLGNSPLHF.

This clone was observed a handful of times. The chain recombines TRBV5-4 with TRBJ2-4; TRBD1 aligns across 10 bases. CDR3 length: 15 amino acids. Unmatched junction bases numbered 3, after V lost 4 bases and J lost 2 bases. Per the germline V gene, CDR1 is SGHNT and CDR2 is YYREEE (reference sequence). The CDR3 reads CASSTDRGTKNIQYF. The CDR3 DNA reads TGTGCCAGCAGCACGGACAGGGGGACCAAAAACATTCAGTACTTC. Variable domain in full (rest from reference TRBV5-4 and TRBJ2-4): ETGVTQSPTHLIKTRGQQVTLRCSSQSGHNTVSWYQQALGQGPQFIFQYYREEENGRGNFPPRFSGLQFPNYSSELNVNALELDDSALYLCASSTDRGTKNIQYFGAGTRLSVL.

This chain uses TRBV6-2 or TRBV6-3 with TRBJ2-7; TRBD1 agrees at 9 bases. Germline loops: CDR1 MNHEY, CDR2 SVGEGT. The CDR3 is 13 residues long. Trimming at V came to 6 bases and at J to 2 bases, leaving 2 bases not matched to a gene. CDR3 region: CASSRDRAYEQYF. CDR3 bases: TGTGCCAGCAGCCGGGACAGGGCCTACGAGCAGTACTTC.

The chain joins TRBV2 to TRBJ1-1; a weak D match, TRBD1 (6 bases). Germline values: CDR1 SNHLY, CDR2 FYNNEI. Trimming took 5 bases from V and 6 from J, leaving 10 bases between them. There are 12 residues in the CDR3. The CDR3 coding sequence is TGTGCCAGCAGTCACAGGGATGCTGAAGCTTTCTTT. Its translation: CASSHRDAEAFF.

CDR3 in amino acids: CASSLSPRGLMFF. Here the CDR3 DNA reads TGTGCCAGCAGTTTATCTCCGCGGGGGCTGATGTTTTTT. The J gene is TRBJ2-2, the V gene TRBV27, with a tentative D call TRBD2 (7 bases). CDR1 MNHEY and CDR2 SMNVEV come from the germline V gene (reference sequence). CDR3 length equals 13 residues. V lost 0 bases, J lost 15 bases, and 14 bases lay in between.

The V gene is TRBV6-1, the J gene TRBJ1-2, with D perhaps matching TRBD1 (5 bases). The V gene lost 3 bases and the J gene lost 7 bases, with 9 bases spanning the gap. The CDR3 has 12 residues. The germline V gene encodes CDR1 MNHNS and CDR2 SASEGT. The CDR3 loop is CASSDRVFGYTF. CDR3 nucleotide sequence: TGTGCCAGCAGTGACAGGGTTTTTGGCTACACCTTC.

V and J are TRBV19 and TRBJ2-1, with D perhaps matching TRBD1 (6 bases). V shed 3 bases and J shed 10 bases, with 19 bases lying between them. The CDR3 runs to 15 residues. Germline CDR1 and CDR2: LNHDA and SQIVND (reference sequence). DNA of the CDR3: TGTGCCAGTAGTATGTCTAGCTTGGGGGCCCCGGAGCAGTTCTTC. It yields the protein CASSMSSLGAPEQFF.

V gene TRBV2 combines with J gene TRBJ1-2; D unresolved. V was trimmed by 2 bases and J by 7 bases, leaving 8 bases between them. The CDR3 is 12 residues long. Germline CDR1 is SNHLY and CDR2 is FYNNEI. The CDR3 coding sequence is TGTGCCAGCAGTGAATATCCGGGTGGCTACACCTTC. Residues: CASSEYPGGYTF.

The chain combines TRBV15 with TRBJ2-7, with TRBD1 matching over 8 bases. J was trimmed by 3 bases and V by 2 bases; bases with no gene match: 3. This CDR3 contains 14 residues. CDR1 is LNHNV and CDR2 is YYDKDF in the germline V gene (reference sequence). The CDR3 region has the DNA TGTGCCACCAGCAGACAGGGGGCTCTCTACGAGCAGTACTTC. Amino acids: CATSRQGALYEQYF.

The chain links TRBV6-2 or TRBV6-3 to TRBJ1-2, with 7 bases lining up with TRBD1. This CDR3 is 14 amino acids long. J gave up 4 bases and V 5 bases, and 7 bases lay outside the gene matches. The germline CDR1 and CDR2 sequences are MNHEY and SVGEGT. CDR3 residues: CASSPGQEPYGYTF. The CDR3 coding sequence is TGTGCCAGCAGTCCCGGACAGGAACCCTATGGCTACACCTTC.

The rearrangement uses TRBV7-3 and TRBJ1-1, with D tentatively TRBD1 (6 bases). The germline CDR1 and CDR2 sequences are SGHTA and FQGTGA. The CDR3 spans 15 residues. V lost 3 bases and J 4 bases, leaving 15 bases between the germline ends. CDR3 DNA sequence: TGTGCCAGCAGCTTGGGGGGGCTGGATGGCACTGAAGCTTTCTTT. Its translation: CASSLGGLDGTEAFF.

V gene TRBV11-2 combines with J gene TRBJ2-3, with 13 nucleotides matching TRBD2. Germline V lookup: CDR1 SGHAT, CDR2 FQNNGV. There are 16 residues in the CDR3. The V segment lost 5 bases and the J segment 4 bases; nucleotides outside the gene matches: 6. CDR3 sequence: CASSPGLAGAPDTQYF. The CDR3 DNA reads as TGTGCCAGCAGCCCCGGACTAGCGGGAGCCCCAGATACGCAGTATTTT.

This clone was seen only once. V and J are TRBV19 and TRBJ1-1; no clear D gene. Per germline, CDR1 LNHDA and CDR2 SQIVND (reference sequence). Trimming cost V 7 bases and J 8 bases, with 17 bases left between them. This CDR3 is 13 amino acids long. Here the CDR3 reads CASNPPGKREAFF. The DNA of the CDR3 is TGTGCCAGTAATCCCCCGGGAAAAAGGGAAGCTTTCTTT.

This rearrangement joins TRBV19 to TRBJ1-4; D is possibly TRBD1 (5 bases). The germline V gene has CDR1 LNHDA and CDR2 SQIVND (reference sequence). The CDR3 runs 17 residues. Between the trimmed V and J ends, which lost 7 bases and 0 bases, there was a span of 18 bases. The CDR3 loop is CASTPFGRGATNEKLFF. Here the CDR3 DNA reads TGTGCCAGTACCCCCTTCGGAAGGGGTGCAACTAATGAAAAACTGTTTTTT.

The J gene is TRBJ2-2, the V gene TRBV7-9, with TRBD1 as a possible D gene (6 bases). In germline, CDR1 is SEHNR, CDR2 FQNEAQ (reference sequence). Trimming took 4 bases from V and 8 from J, leaving 14 bases between them. This CDR3 has 14 amino acids. CDR3 residues: CASSSLGQSGELFF. In DNA, the CDR3 is TGTGCCAGCAGCTCCCTCGGACAGTCGGGGGAGCTGTTTTTT. Full variable domain (missing parts from reference TRBV7-9 and TRBJ2-2): DTGVSQNPRHKITKRGQNVTFRCDPISEHNRLYWYRQTLGQGPEFLTYFQNEAQLEKSRLLSDRFSAERPKGSFSTLEIQRTEQGDSAMYLCASSSLGQSGELFFGEGSRLTVL.